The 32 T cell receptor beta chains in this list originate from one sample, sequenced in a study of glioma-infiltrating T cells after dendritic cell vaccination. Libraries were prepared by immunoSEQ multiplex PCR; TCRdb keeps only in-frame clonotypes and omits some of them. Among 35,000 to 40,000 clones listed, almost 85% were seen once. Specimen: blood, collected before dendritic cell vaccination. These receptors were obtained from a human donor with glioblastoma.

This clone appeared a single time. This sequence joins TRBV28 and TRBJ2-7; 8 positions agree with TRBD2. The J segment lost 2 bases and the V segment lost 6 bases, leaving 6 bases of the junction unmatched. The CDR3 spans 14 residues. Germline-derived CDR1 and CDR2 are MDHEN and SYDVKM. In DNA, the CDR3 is TGTGCCAGCAGAAAAGCGGGGGACCCCTACGAGCAGTACTTC. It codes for CASRKAGDPYEQYF.

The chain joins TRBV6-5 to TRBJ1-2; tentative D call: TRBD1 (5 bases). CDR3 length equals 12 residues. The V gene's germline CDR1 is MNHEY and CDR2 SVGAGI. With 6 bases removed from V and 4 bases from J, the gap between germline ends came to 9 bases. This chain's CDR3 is CASRDRVYGYTF. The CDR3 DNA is TGTGCCAGCAGAGACAGAGTCTATGGCTACACCTTC.

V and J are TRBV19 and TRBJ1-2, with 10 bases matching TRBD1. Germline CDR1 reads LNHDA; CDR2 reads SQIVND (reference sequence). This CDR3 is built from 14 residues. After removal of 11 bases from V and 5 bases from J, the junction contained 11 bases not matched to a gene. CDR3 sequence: CAAAGGQGFYGYTF. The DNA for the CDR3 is TGTGCCGCAGCCGGGGGACAGGGGTTTTATGGCTACACCTTC.

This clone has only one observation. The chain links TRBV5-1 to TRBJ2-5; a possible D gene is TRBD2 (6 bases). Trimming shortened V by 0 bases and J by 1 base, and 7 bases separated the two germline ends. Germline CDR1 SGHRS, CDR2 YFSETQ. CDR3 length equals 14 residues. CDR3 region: CASSLGGGQETQYF. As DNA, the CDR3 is TGCGCCAGCAGCTTGGGGGGAGGCCAAGAGACCCAGTACTTC.

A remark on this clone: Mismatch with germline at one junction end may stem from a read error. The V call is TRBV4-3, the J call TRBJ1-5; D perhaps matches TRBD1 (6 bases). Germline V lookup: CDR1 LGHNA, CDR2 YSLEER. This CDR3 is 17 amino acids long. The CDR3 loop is CASRQDLGAGGNQPQHF. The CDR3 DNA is TGCGCCAGCAGGCAAGACCTAGGTGCAGGGGGCAATCAGCCCCAGCATTTT.

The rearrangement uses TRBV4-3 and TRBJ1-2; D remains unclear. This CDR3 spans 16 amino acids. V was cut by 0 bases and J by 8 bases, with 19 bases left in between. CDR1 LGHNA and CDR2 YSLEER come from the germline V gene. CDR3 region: CASSQDLSPNYWGYTF. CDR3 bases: TGCGCCAGCAGCCAAGATCTGTCGCCCAACTATTGGGGCTACACCTTC.

The CDR3 is CASSFGTSGGVSSYEQYF. CDR3 coding DNA: TGTGCCAGCAGCTTTGGGACTAGCGGGGGGGTGTCCTCCTACGAGCAGTACTTC. This chain links TRBV7-2 with TRBJ2-7; 16 bases match TRBD2. V lost 3 bases and J lost 0; bases outside the gene matches: 5. The CDR3 is made up of 18 amino acids. Germline CDR1 SGHTA, CDR2 FQGNSA.

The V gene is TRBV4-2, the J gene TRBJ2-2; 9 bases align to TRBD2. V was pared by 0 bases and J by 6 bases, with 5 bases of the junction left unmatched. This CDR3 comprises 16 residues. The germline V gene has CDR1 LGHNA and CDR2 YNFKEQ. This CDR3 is CASSQDASGAPGELFF. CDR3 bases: TGTGCCAGCAGCCAAGATGCTAGCGGGGCCCCCGGGGAGCTGTTTTTT.

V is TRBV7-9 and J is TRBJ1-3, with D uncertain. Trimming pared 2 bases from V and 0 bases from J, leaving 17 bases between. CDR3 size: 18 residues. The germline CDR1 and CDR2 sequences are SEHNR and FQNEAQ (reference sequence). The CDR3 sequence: CASSLSGGGTHSGNTIYF. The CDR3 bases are TGTGCCAGCAGCTTAAGTGGTGGCGGCACGCACTCTGGAAACACCATATATTTT. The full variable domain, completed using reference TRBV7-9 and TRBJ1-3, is DTGVSQNPRHKITKRGQNVTFRCDPISEHNRLYWYRQTLGQGPEFLTYFQNEAQLEKSRLLSDRFSAERPKGSFSTLEIQRTEQGDSAMYLCASSLSGGGTHSGNTIYFGEGSWLTVV.

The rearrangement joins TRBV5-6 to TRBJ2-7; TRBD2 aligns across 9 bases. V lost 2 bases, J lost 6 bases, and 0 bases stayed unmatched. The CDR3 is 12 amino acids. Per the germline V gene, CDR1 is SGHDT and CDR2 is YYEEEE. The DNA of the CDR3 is TGTGCCAGCAGCTTTAGCGGGAGCGAGCAGTACTTC. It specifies CASSFSGSEQYF. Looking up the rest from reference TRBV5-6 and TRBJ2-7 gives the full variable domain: DAGVTQSPTHLIKTRGQQVTLRCSPKSGHDTVSWYQQALGQGPQFIFQYYEEEERQRGNFPDRFSGHQFPNYSSELNVNALLLGDSALYLCASSFSGSEQYFGPGTRLTVT.

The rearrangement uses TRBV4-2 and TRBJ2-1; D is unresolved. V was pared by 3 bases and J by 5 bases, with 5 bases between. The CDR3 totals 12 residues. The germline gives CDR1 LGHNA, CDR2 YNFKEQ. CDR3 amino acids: CASSHENNEQFF. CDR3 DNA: TGTGCCAGCAGCCACGAGAACAATGAGCAGTTCTTC.

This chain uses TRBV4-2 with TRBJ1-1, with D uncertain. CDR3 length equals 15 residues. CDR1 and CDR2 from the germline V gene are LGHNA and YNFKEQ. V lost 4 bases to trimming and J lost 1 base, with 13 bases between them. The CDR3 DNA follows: TGTGCCAGCAGCCTAAAGGAGGACCAGAACACTGAAGCTTTCTTT. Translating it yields CASSLKEDQNTEAFF.

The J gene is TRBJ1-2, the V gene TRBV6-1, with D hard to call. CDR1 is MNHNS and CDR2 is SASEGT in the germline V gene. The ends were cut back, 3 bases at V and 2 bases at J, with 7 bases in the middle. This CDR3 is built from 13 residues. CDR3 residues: CASSEPENYGYTF. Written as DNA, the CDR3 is TGTGCCAGCAGTGAGCCGGAGAACTATGGCTACACCTTC.

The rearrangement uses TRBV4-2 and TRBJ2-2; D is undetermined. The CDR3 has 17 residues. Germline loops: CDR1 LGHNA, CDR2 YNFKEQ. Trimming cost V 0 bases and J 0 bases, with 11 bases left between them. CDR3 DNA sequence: TGTGCCAGCAGCCAAGATTTACGGGTTGCGAACACCGGGGAGCTGTTTTTT. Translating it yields CASSQDLRVANTGELFF.

The CDR3 sequence: CASSLVAGGAGELFF. CDR3 coding DNA: TGTGCCAGCAGCTTAGTAGCGGGCGGTGCCGGGGAGCTGTTTTTT. This rearrangement joins TRBV11-2 to TRBJ2-2, with 7 nucleotides matching TRBD2. The CDR3 consists of 15 residues. Trimming at V came to 1 base and at J to 6 bases, leaving 5 bases not matched to a gene. CDR1 is SGHAT, CDR2 FQNNGV, per germline. Full variable domain (missing parts from reference TRBV11-2 and TRBJ2-2): EAGVAQSPRYKIIEKRQSVAFWCNPISGHATLYWYQQILGQGPKLLIQFQNNGVVDDSQLPKDRFSAERLKGVDSTLKIQPAKLEDSAVYLCASSLVAGGAGELFFGEGSRLTVL.

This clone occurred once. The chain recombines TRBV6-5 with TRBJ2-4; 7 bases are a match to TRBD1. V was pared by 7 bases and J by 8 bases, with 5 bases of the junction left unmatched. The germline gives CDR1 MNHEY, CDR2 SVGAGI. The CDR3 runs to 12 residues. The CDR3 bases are TGTGCCAGCACCTCCACAGGGGACATTCAGTACTTC. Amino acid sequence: CASTSTGDIQYF.

Here the CDR3 DNA reads TGTGCCAGCAGCTTAGCCGGGGGGCCCTCTGGAAACACCATATATTTT. Its protein product is CASSLAGGPSGNTIYF. J is TRBJ1-3 and V is TRBV7-6; D is possibly TRBD1 (6 bases). CDR3 size: 16 residues. The germline V and J ends were trimmed by 0 bases and 0 bases, with 9 bases remaining between them. Germline loops: CDR1 SGHVS, CDR2 FNYEAQ.

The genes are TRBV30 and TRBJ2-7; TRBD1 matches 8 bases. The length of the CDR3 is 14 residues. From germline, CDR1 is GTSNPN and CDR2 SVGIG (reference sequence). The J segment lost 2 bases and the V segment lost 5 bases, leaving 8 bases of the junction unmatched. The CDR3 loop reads CAWEGSGGPYEQYF. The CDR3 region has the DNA TGTGCCTGGGAAGGCTCAGGGGGCCCCTACGAGCAGTACTTC. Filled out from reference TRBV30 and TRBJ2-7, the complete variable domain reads SQTIHQWPATLVQPVGSPLSLECTVEGTSNPNLYWYRQAAGRGLQLLFYSVGIGQISSEVPQNLSASRPQDRQFILSSKKLLLSDSGFYLCAWEGSGGPYEQYFGPGTRLTVT.

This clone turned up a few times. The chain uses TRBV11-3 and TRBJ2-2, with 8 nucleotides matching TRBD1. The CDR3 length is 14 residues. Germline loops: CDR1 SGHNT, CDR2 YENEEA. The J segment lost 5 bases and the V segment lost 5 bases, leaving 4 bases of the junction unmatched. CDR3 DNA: TGTGCCAGCAGCCGACAGGGGCGAACCGGGGAGCTGTTTTTT. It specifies CASSRQGRTGELFF.

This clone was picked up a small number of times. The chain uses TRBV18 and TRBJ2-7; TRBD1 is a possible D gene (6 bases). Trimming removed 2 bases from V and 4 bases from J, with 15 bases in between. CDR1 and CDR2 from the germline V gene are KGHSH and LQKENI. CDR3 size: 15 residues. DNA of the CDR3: TGTGCCAGCTCACCAGGGGACCAGGGGTATTACGAGCAGTACTTC. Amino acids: CASSPGDQGYYEQYF.

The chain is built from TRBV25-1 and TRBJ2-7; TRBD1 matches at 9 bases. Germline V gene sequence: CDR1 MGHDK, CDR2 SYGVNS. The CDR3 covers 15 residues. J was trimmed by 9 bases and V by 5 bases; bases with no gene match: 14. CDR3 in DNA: TGTGCCAGCAGTAGAGACAGGGGGGGGGAGATCGGGCAGTACTTC. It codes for CASSRDRGGEIGQYF.

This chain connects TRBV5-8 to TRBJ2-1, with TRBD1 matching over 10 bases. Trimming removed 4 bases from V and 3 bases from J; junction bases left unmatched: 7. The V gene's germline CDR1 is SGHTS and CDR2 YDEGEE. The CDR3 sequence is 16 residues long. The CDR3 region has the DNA TGTGCCAGCAGCCGAAAGACAGGGGGCCTCTACAATGAGCAGTTCTTC. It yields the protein CASSRKTGGLYNEQFF.

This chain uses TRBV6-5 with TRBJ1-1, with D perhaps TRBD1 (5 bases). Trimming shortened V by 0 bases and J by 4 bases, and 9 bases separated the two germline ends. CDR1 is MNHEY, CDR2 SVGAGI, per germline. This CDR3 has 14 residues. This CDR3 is CASSYSKGRTEAFF. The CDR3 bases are TGTGCCAGCAGTTACTCGAAGGGGCGCACTGAAGCTTTCTTT.

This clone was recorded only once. CDR3 sequence: CASSILTLRGPATNYGYTF. The CDR3 nucleotides read TGTGCCAGTAGTATCCTCACACTCAGGGGTCCTGCGACTAACTATGGCTACACCTTC. This rearrangement joins TRBV19 to TRBJ1-2; a possible D gene is TRBD1 (6 bases). CDR3 length equals 19 residues. The germline CDR1 and CDR2 sequences are LNHDA and SQIVND (reference sequence). Trimming shortened V by 3 bases and J by 0 bases, and 23 bases separated the two germline ends.

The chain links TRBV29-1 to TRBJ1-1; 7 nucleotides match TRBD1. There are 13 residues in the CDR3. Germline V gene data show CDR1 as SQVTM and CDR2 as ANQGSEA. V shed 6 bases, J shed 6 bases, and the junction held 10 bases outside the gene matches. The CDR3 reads CSVAEHRGSEAFF. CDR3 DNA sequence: TGCAGCGTCGCCGAGCACAGGGGATCTGAAGCTTTCTTT.

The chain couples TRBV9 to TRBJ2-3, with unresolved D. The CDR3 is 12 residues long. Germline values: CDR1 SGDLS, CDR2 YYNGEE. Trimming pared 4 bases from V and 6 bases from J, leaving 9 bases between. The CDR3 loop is CASSYHGDTQYF. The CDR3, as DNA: TGTGCCAGCAGCTACCACGGGGATACGCAGTATTTT.

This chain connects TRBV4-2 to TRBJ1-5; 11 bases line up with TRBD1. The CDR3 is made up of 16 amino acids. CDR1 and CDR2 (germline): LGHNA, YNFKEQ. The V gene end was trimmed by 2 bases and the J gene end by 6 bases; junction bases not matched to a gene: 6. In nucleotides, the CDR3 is TGTGCCAGCAGCCAACCCGGACAGGGGGCCGGTCAGCCCCAGCATTTT. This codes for CASSQPGQGAGQPQHF.

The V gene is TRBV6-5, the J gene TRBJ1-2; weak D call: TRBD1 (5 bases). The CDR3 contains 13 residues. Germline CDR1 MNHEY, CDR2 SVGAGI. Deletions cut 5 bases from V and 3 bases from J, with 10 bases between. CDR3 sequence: CASSTQDHYGYTF. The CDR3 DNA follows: TGTGCCAGCAGTACACAGGATCACTATGGCTACACCTTC.

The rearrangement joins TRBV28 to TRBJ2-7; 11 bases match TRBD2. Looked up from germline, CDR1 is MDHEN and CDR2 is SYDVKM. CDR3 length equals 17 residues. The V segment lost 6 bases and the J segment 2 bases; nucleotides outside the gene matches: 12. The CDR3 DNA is TGTGCCAGCAGCTCCGCTTTACTAGCGGGGGTGACCTACGAGCAGTACTTC. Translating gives CASSSALLAGVTYEQYF.

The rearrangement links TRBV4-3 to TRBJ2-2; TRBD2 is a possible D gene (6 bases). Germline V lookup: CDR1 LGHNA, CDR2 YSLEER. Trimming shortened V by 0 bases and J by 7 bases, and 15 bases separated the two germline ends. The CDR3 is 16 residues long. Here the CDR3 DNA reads TGCGCCAGCAGCCAAGATGCGGGGACCAACGGCGGGGAGCTGTTTTTT. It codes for CASSQDAGTNGGELFF.

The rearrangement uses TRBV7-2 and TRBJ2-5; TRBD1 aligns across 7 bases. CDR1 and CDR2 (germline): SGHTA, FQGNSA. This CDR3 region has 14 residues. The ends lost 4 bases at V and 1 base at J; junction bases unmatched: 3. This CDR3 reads CASSSWTGQETQYF. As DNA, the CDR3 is TGTGCCAGCAGCTCCTGGACAGGCCAAGAGACCCAGTACTTC.

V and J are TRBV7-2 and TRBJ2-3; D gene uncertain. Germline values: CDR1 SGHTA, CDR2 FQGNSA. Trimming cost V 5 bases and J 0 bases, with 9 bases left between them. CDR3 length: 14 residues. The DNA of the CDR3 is TGTGCCAGCAGCCAGGTCCCCAGCACAGATACGCAGTATTTT. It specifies CASSQVPSTDTQYF. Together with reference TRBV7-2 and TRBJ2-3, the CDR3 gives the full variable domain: GAGVSQSPSNKVTEKGKDVELRCDPISGHTALYWYRQSLGQGLEFLIYFQGNSAPDKSGLPSDRFSAERTGGSVSTLTIQRTQQEDSAVYLCASSQVPSTDTQYFGPGTRLTVL.